These T cell receptor beta chains were read from a single sample in a study of CD8+ T cells in alopecia areata. Libraries were prepared by immunoSEQ multiplex PCR; TCRdb keeps only in-frame clonotypes and omits some of them. The data show 150,000 to 200,000 clones, approximately 52% seen once. Here the sequenced sample was CD4+ T cells sorted from blood, taken at approximately week 60, from a patient treated with tofacitinib. The source is a human donor with alopecia areata. Both conserved end residues are part of each CDR3. Each record gives: J gene, clone size, D gene, V gene, CDR3 protein, CDR3 DNA. The D gene is left open where the match is weak. Expanded clones are given a class, and other clones once, few, many or no size at all.

TRBJ2-3,NA,TRBD2,TRBV5-6,CASSFRTSVTDTQYF,TGTGCCAGCAGCTTTAGGACTAGCGTCACAGATACGCAGTATTTT
TRBJ1-5,NA,NA,TRBV7-3,CASSPGGDQPQHF,TGTGCCAGCAGCCCTGGGGGGGATCAGCCCCAGCATTTT
TRBJ1-4,NA,NA,TRBV5-1,CASSVDTDIEKLFF,TGCGCCAGCAGCGTGGACACAGATATTGAAAAACTGTTTTTT
TRBJ1-2,NA,NA,TRBV4-1,CASSQDIQGNYGYTF,TGCGCCAGCAGCCAAGACATACAGGGTAACTATGGCTACACCTTC
TRBJ2-1,NA,NA,TRBV29-1,CSVFGRGPYNEQFF,TGCAGCGTTTTTGGGCGGGGGCCTTACAATGAGCAGTTCTTC
TRBJ1-1,NA,NA,TRBV2,CASSELQGSTEAFF,TGTGCCAGCAGTGAACTCCAGGGATCCACTGAAGCTTTCTTT
TRBJ2-1,few,TRBD2,TRBV9,CASSVGGTSGAINEQFF,TGTGCCAGCAGCGTAGGGGGGACTAGCGGGGCCATCAATGAGCAGTTCTTC
TRBJ1-5,NA,TRBD1,TRBV23-1,CASRTGHQPQHF,TGCGCCAGCAGGACAGGGCATCAGCCCCAGCATTTT
TRBJ2-7,few,NA,TRBV29-1,CSVEDINRDNAYEQYF,TGCAGCGTTGAAGATATAAACCGGGACAATGCCTACGAGCAGTACTTC
TRBJ1-2,NA,TRBD1,TRBV29-1,CSVTGTGGYYTF,TGCAGCGTAACCGGGACAGGGGGATACTACACCTTC
TRBJ1-1,NA,NA,TRBV29-1,CSVEGTLNTEAFF,TGCAGCGTTGAGGGGACGTTGAACACTGAAGCTTTCTTT
TRBJ2-2,few,NA,TRBV6-6,CASSDPNTGELFF,TGTGCCAGCAGTGACCCGAACACCGGGGAGCTGTTTTTT
TRBJ2-1,NA,NA,TRBV2,CASSESSGLYNEQFF,TGTGCCAGCAGTGAAAGTAGCGGCTTATACAATGAGCAGTTCTTC
TRBJ2-7,NA,TRBD1,TRBV30,CAWSKTGGGPREQYF,TGTGCCTGGAGTAAGACAGGGGGAGGACCGCGCGAGCAGTACTTC
TRBJ2-7,once,TRBD2,TRBV25-1,CASSESGVYYEQYF,TGTGCCAGCAGTGAGAGCGGGGTTTACTACGAGCAGTACTTC